These 14 T cell receptor beta chains were all obtained from the same sample, sequenced in a study of blood T cell repertoires in COVID-19. Produced via immunoSEQ multiplex PCR; TCRdb's table is partial and in-frame only. This repertoire shows approximately 410,000 clones, about nine tenths found once; its top ten account for 1.4%. The sample consisted of peripheral blood. The source is a woman aged 25 to 39 with active or convalescent COVID-19.

The rearrangement uses TRBV28 and TRBJ2-7; D might be TRBD1 (6 bases). This CDR3 region has 15 residues. Trimming stripped 3 bases from V and 1 base from J, with 13 bases between. The germline CDR1 and CDR2 sequences are MDHEN and SYDVKM. The CDR3 loop reads CASSFRGSGSYEQYF. The CDR3 bases are TGTGCCAGCAGTTTTAGGGGGTCGGGATCCTACGAGCAGTACTTC.

The chain employs TRBV19 and TRBJ2-3; perhaps TRBD2 as D (5 bases). This CDR3 is built from 12 residues. Germline CDR1 reads LNHDA; CDR2 reads SQIVND (reference sequence). V lost 5 bases and J 6 bases, leaving 9 bases between the germline ends. The CDR3 DNA sequence: TGTGCCAGTAGTCAAACGGGGGATACGCAGTATTTT. As protein: CASSQTGDTQYF. The variable domain in full, completed from reference TRBV19 and TRBJ2-3, reads DGGITQSPKYLFRKEGQNVTLSCEQNLNHDAMYWYRQDPGQGLRLIYYSQIVNDFQKGDIAEGYSVSREKKESFPLTVTSAQKNPTAFYLCASSQTGDTQYFGPGTRLTVL.

V gene TRBV27 combines with J gene TRBJ2-7; 7 bases line up with TRBD1. Trimming cost V 8 bases and J 3 bases; bases outside gene matches: 22. Germline V gene data show CDR1 as MNHEY and CDR2 as SMNVEV (reference sequence). The CDR3 sequence is 18 residues long. Here the CDR3 reads CASLATLGSGQSSYEQYF. The CDR3 DNA follows: TGTGCCAGCCTAGCTACCCTCGGGTCGGGACAGTCAAGCTACGAGCAGTACTTC.

The chain links TRBV2 to TRBJ1-6; 10 positions agree with TRBD1. V shed 4 bases and J 5 bases; nucleotides not matched to a gene: 2. The CDR3 has 15 amino acids. The V gene's germline CDR1 is SNHLY and CDR2 FYNNEI. The CDR3 coding sequence is TGTGCCAGCAGTGCCGGGACAGGGGATAATTCACCCCTCCACTTT. Its protein is CASSAGTGDNSPLHF.

The V gene is TRBV10-3, the J gene TRBJ1-1; possibly TRBD1 for D (5 bases). CDR1 is ENHRY and CDR2 is SYGVKD in the germline V gene. This CDR3 comprises 11 residues. The CDR3 reads CATSWGHEAFF. The CDR3 nucleotides are TGTGCTACCAGTTGGGGCCATGAAGCTTTCTTT.

V is TRBV5-1 and J is TRBJ2-5; tentatively, D is TRBD1 (5 bases). CDR1 SGHRS and CDR2 YFSETQ come from the germline V gene. The ends were cut back, 4 bases at V and 3 bases at J, with 10 bases in the middle. There are 13 residues in the CDR3. The CDR3 spells CASSTGQEETQYF. Written as DNA, the CDR3 is TGCGCCAGCAGCACCGGACAAGAAGAGACCCAGTACTTC.

The chain employs TRBV6-4 and TRBJ2-3; 7 nucleotides line up with TRBD2. V was clipped by 0 bases and J by 3 bases; unmatched bases: 6. The CDR3 consists of 16 residues. Germline V gene sequence: CDR1 MRHNA, CDR2 SNTAGT. CDR3 residues: CASSDSTGGGTDTQYF. The DNA for the CDR3 is TGTGCCAGCAGTGACTCCACGGGGGGAGGAACAGATACGCAGTATTTT.

The chain has TRBV27 and TRBJ1-6; D not certain. The CDR3 contains 12 residues. CDR1 and CDR2 (germline): MNHEY, SMNVEV (reference sequence). V was pared by 2 bases and J by 9 bases, with 5 bases between. The DNA of the CDR3 is TGTGCCAGCAGTTTACTTTTTTCACCCCTCCACTTT. This codes for CASSLLFSPLHF.

This chain joins TRBV18 and TRBJ1-5; 7 bases align to TRBD1. V lost 6 bases and J lost 1; bases outside the gene matches: 6. Germline V lookup: CDR1 KGHSH, CDR2 LQKENI. CDR3 length: 15 residues. CDR3 protein: CASSHETGSNQPQHF. The CDR3 DNA reads TGTGCCAGCTCGCACGAGACAGGGAGCAATCAGCCCCAGCATTTT.

This clone was observed once. The chain is built from TRBV4-2 and TRBJ1-6; D gene ambiguous. With 5 bases removed from V and 8 bases from J, the gap between germline ends came to 25 bases. This CDR3 contains 18 residues. Germline assignment: CDR1 LGHNA and CDR2 YNFKEQ. CDR3 amino acids: CASSGRTDGGLEYSPLHF. The CDR3 region has the DNA TGTGCCAGCAGCGGCAGGACCGACGGAGGCCTAGAGTATTCACCCCTCCACTTT.

For the CDR3, the DNA is TGTGCCAGCACCGAAACTGGTATGAGTTCACCCCTCCACTTT. Amino acid sequence: CASTETGMSSPLHF. The chain recombines TRBV27 with TRBJ1-6; D remains ambiguous. This CDR3 contains 14 residues. Per germline, CDR1 MNHEY and CDR2 SMNVEV (reference sequence). V lost 7 bases to trimming and J lost 9 bases, with 16 bases between them.

The chain joins TRBV6-5 to TRBJ1-5; D unresolved. V lost 6 bases and J 0 bases, leaving 12 bases between the germline ends. Germline-derived CDR1 and CDR2 are MNHEY and SVGAGI. The CDR3 extends over 15 amino acids. DNA of the CDR3: TGTGCCAGCAGCACCCGTCTCGGTAGCAATCAGCCCCAGCATTTT. This translates into CASSTRLGSNQPQHF.

The chain combines TRBV30 with TRBJ1-2, with 7 bases identical to TRBD1. This CDR3 contains 15 residues. V shed 2 bases and J 4 bases; nucleotides not matched to a gene: 10. Per germline, CDR1 GTSNPN and CDR2 SVGIG (reference sequence). The CDR3 sequence: CAWSSQGVPRYGYTF. The CDR3 coding sequence is TGTGCCTGGAGTTCTCAGGGGGTGCCCCGCTATGGCTACACCTTC.

The genes are TRBV5-1 and TRBJ2-7; a possible D gene is TRBD2 (7 bases). CDR3 length equals 14 residues. V was pared by 4 bases and J by 5 bases, with 16 bases between. CDR1 and CDR2 (germline): SGHRS, YFSETQ. The CDR3 DNA sequence: TGCGCCAGCAGCCCGGCGGGGGCCCTGAACGAGCAGTACTTC. It is translated as CASSPAGALNEQYF.